Described below is a single TCR beta chain sequence and its context. The antigen is undetermined. This entry belongs to a study of cytomegalovirus exposure and HLA in healthy donors. Study-level findings and limits: Later analysis indicated greater clonal expansion among HLA-associated TCR beta chains than among equally common other chains.

The study ran its PCR with 60 Vbeta and 13 Jbeta primers. Assay: immunoSEQ multiplex PCR; the TCRdb copy retains only in-frame clones and omits some. The sample records roughly 58,000 clones, about 80% being singletons. From germline, CDR1 is MDHEN and CDR2 SYDVKM. This CDR3 comprises 15 residues. This sequence joins TRBV28 and TRBJ2-5, with a weak D call TRBD2 (5 bases). Matching the DNA end better, TRBJ2-7 makes the J call doubtful. This TCR was recovered from a woman in her thirties or forties in good health and CMV-seronegative. What was sequenced was PBMCs. The CDR3 DNA sequence: TGTGCCAGCAGGTCCGGGGTGGGGAGCACCTACGAGCAGTACTTC. Translated: CASRSGVGSTYEQYF.